This T cell receptor (beta chain) emerged from a study of cytomegalovirus exposure and HLA in healthy donors. The primer mix had 60 Vbeta and 13 Jbeta primers. The data were produced by immunoSEQ multiplex PCR, yet TCRdb's version contains in-frame clones alone and is incomplete. The sample lists 120,000 or so clones, approximately 72% occurring once. With V trimmed by 1 base and J by 4 bases, 13 bases remained unmatched. The CDR3 has 17 residues. The germline CDR1 and CDR2 sequences are SGHRS and YFSETQ. This clone was detected only a few times. The chain links TRBV5-1 to TRBJ1-1, with 7 bases identical to TRBD1. The clonotype was recovered from a woman aged 45 to 65 in good health and CMV-seropositive. The sample was PBMCs. As DNA, the CDR3 is TGCGCCAGCAGCTTGTCTCCATTACAGGGGTTGTCCACTGAAGCTTTCTTT. As protein: CASSLSPLQGLSTEAFF.